A single sample gave rise to the 32 T cell receptor beta chains below, sequenced in a study of response to subunit inactivated influenza vaccine. Each CDR3 protein gets one entry after TCRdb re-called the RT-PCR reads with MiXCR. The sample comprises about 580,000 distinct CDR3 sequences, 12% to 15% of which are singletons, and around 10% rests with the top ten. Sequencing was performed on PBMCs from blood, taken 12 days after vaccination. The receptors derive from a man aged 50-59 years who received an inactivated influenza vaccine.

The chain carries TRBV11-2 and TRBJ2-1, with 15 bases that match TRBD2. V shed 4 bases and J 4 bases; nucleotides not matched to a gene: 8. The CDR3 spans 18 residues. CDR1 and CDR2 (germline): SGHAT, FQNNGV. CDR3 loop: CASSSRTSGGAMYNEQFF. DNA for the CDR3: TGTGCCAGCAGCTCAAGGACTAGCGGGGGGGCTATGTACAATGAGCAGTTCTTC.

This clonotype has more than one count but fewer than ten. The rearrangement joins TRBV5-1 to TRBJ2-5; 8 nucleotides agree with TRBD1. CDR1 SGHRS and CDR2 YFSETQ come from the germline V gene. After removal of 3 bases from V and 1 base from J, the junction contained 5 bases not matched to a gene. This CDR3 comprises 15 residues. The CDR3 here is CASSWLGQGQETQYF. In nucleotides, the CDR3 is TGCGCCAGCAGCTGGCTAGGACAGGGCCAAGAGACCCAGTACTTC.

There are a few counts of this clonotype. The chain uses TRBV7-8 and TRBJ2-3, with TRBD1 as a possible D gene (5 bases). CDR1 is SGHVS, CDR2 FQNEAQ, per germline. CDR3 size: 14 residues. Trimming stripped 8 bases from V and 3 bases from J, with 15 bases between. The CDR3 DNA sequence: TGTGCCAGCGGCCCAGGGCTACGAACAGATACGCAGTATTTT. Its protein is CASGPGLRTDTQYF.

This clonotype was counted only a few times. This chain connects TRBV7-8 to TRBJ2-3; 10 bases agree with TRBD2. V lost 4 bases and J lost 0; bases outside the gene matches: 7. CDR3 length equals 17 residues. Germline V gene sequence: CDR1 SGHVS, CDR2 FQNEAQ. The CDR3, as DNA: TGTGCCAGCAGCTCATATCGGACTAGCGGAAGCACAGATACGCAGTATTTT. Translation gives CASSSYRTSGSTDTQYF.

There are a few counts of this clonotype. The rearrangement links TRBV6-2 or TRBV6-3 to TRBJ2-5; the D is unclear. V was trimmed by 5 bases and J by 4 bases, leaving 5 bases between them. Germline values: CDR1 MNHEY, CDR2 SVGEGT. This CDR3 region has 11 residues. The CDR3 spells CASSNRETQYF. The CDR3 DNA reads TGTGCCAGCAGTAATCGAGAGACCCAGTACTTC.

Ten or more counts support this clonotype. The CDR3 DNA is TGTGCCAGCAGTTTTGGGGGCCCTGGGGCCAACGTCCTGACTTTC. Translated: CASSFGGPGANVLTF. This sequence joins TRBV12-3 or TRBV12-4 and TRBJ2-6; tentatively, D is TRBD1 (6 bases). V was shortened by 3 bases and J by 2 bases, with 8 bases between the two germline ends. There are 15 residues in the CDR3.

This chain joins TRBV7-2 and TRBJ2-7; the D is unclear. V gave up 5 bases and J gave up 4 bases, with 18 bases separating them. Germline values: CDR1 SGHTA, CDR2 FQGNSA. The CDR3 spans 15 residues. The CDR3 loop is CASSPAPYSRYEQYF. As DNA, the CDR3 is TGTGCCAGCAGCCCGGCCCCTTATAGTAGATACGAGCAGTACTTC.

At least ten counts were recorded for this clonotype. The CDR3 nucleotides read TGTGCCAGCAGAACTGGACAGCAAGCCACTGAAGCTTTCTTT. Residues: CASRTGQQATEAFF. The chain combines TRBV12-3 or TRBV12-4 with TRBJ1-1, with a possible D match to TRBD1 (6 bases). The V and J ends lost 6 bases and 4 bases respectively, with 15 bases between them. The CDR3 has 14 residues.

This clonotype was detected many times. The rearrangement uses TRBV18 and TRBJ2-7; the match to TRBD1 covers 7 bases. The CDR3 length is 13 residues. The germline gives CDR1 KGHSH, CDR2 LQKENI. V shed 8 bases and J 3 bases; nucleotides not matched to a gene: 7. The CDR3, as DNA: TGTGCCAGCAGTCCGACAGGGAACTACGAGCAGTACTTC. Amino acid sequence: CASSPTGNYEQYF.

V and J are TRBV9 and TRBJ2-1, with D possibly being TRBD1 or TRBD2 (5 bases each). This CDR3 has 15 residues. Germline V gene lookup returns CDR1 SGDLS and CDR2 YYNGEE. Deletions cut 0 bases from V and 8 bases from J, with 15 bases between. The CDR3 is CASSVGGGEGYEQFF. The DNA of the CDR3 is TGTGCCAGCAGCGTAGGTGGGGGAGAAGGCTATGAGCAGTTCTTC.

The J gene is TRBJ2-1, the V gene TRBV6-2 or TRBV6-3; 10 bases match TRBD2. The CDR3 totals 14 residues. Trimming cost V 6 bases and J 2 bases; bases outside gene matches: 1. The germline V gene has CDR1 MNHEY and CDR2 SVGEGT. The CDR3 loop reads CASRGTSAYNEQFF. Here the CDR3 DNA reads TGTGCCAGCAGGGGGACTAGCGCCTACAATGAGCAGTTCTTC.

This clonotype was picked up many times. The rearrangement links TRBV9 to TRBJ2-5; tentatively, D is TRBD2 (6 bases). Germline lookup yields CDR1 SGDLS and CDR2 YYNGEE. The CDR3 contains 17 residues. Trimming stripped 3 bases from V and 5 bases from J, with 23 bases between. The chain's CDR3 is CASSEGVAEFLGETQYF. The CDR3 DNA is TGTGCCAGCAGCGAAGGGGTAGCGGAGTTCCTAGGGGAGACCCAGTACTTC. The whole variable domain, remainder taken from reference TRBV9 and TRBJ2-5, is DSGVTQTPKHLITATGQRVTLRCSPRSGDLSVYWYQQSLDQGLQFLIQYYNGEERAKGNILERFSAQQFPDLHSELNLSSLELGDSALYFCASSEGVAEFLGETQYFGPGTRLLVL.

This rearrangement joins TRBV5-1 to TRBJ2-4; TRBD2 matches 9 bases. The germline V gene encodes CDR1 SGHRS and CDR2 YFSETQ. The V and J ends lost 4 bases and 8 bases, in that order; junction bases with no gene match: 10. The CDR3 covers 15 residues. As DNA, the CDR3 is TGCGCCAGCAGCCCCGGGACTAGCAATTTAGACATTCAGTACTTC. It yields the protein CASSPGTSNLDIQYF.

In this sample, this clonotype turned up a few times. The gene calls are TRBV7-2 and TRBJ2-7; D may be TRBD2 (7 bases). Trimming left V 5 bases short and J 3 bases short, with 17 bases between. Germline V gives CDR1 SGHTA, CDR2 FQGNSA. CDR3 size: 15 residues. DNA of the CDR3: TGTGCCAGCAGCCCCCGGGGGGCGCGCTTCTACGAGCAGTACTTC. Its translation is CASSPRGARFYEQYF.

This clonotype was detected only a few times. J is TRBJ2-2 and V is TRBV7-2; TRBD2 matches at 9 bases. There are 16 residues in the CDR3. The germline CDR1 and CDR2 sequences are SGHTA and FQGNSA. V trimming: 5 bases; J trimming: 4 bases; junction bases outside the gene matches: 8. The CDR3 DNA reads TGTGCCAGCAGCCAAGGGGCTAGCGGGATCACCGGGGAGCTGTTTTTT. Translated, it gives CASSQGASGITGELFF.

This clonotype was seen only a few times. The V call is TRBV10-3, the J call TRBJ1-5, with TRBD1 matching over 9 bases. Trimming took 6 bases from V and 3 from J; bases not matched to a gene: 3. The CDR3 has 14 residues. CDR1 ENHRY and CDR2 SYGVKD come from the germline V gene. The DNA for the CDR3 is TGTGCCATCAGGGGACAGGGATACAATCAGCCCCAGCATTTT. Translated: CAIRGQGYNQPQHF.

V and J are TRBV4-2 and TRBJ2-3, with D unresolved. CDR1 is LGHNA, CDR2 YNFKEQ, per germline. This CDR3 is built from 13 residues. Trimming stripped 0 bases from V and 4 bases from J, with 5 bases between. The chain's CDR3 is CASSQDYADTQYF. CDR3 nucleotides: TGTGCCAGCAGCCAAGATTATGCAGATACGCAGTATTTT.

J is TRBJ2-4 and V is TRBV6-4; either TRBD1 or TRBD2 may supply D (6 bases each). Trimming pared 6 bases from V and 0 bases from J, leaving 15 bases between. This CDR3 is built from 16 residues. Germline CDR1 reads MRHNA; CDR2 reads SNTAGT. The CDR3 DNA follows: TGTGCCAGCAGCGCGTTCGGGGGCGCAGCCAAAAACATTCAGTACTTC. The encoded protein is CASSAFGGAAKNIQYF.

This chain links TRBV29-1 with TRBJ2-1, with D hard to call. This CDR3 region has 14 residues. The germline gives CDR1 SQVTM, CDR2 ANQGSEA. V shed 0 bases and J shed 6 bases, with 12 bases lying between them. For the CDR3, the DNA is TGCAGCGTTGAAGAATTGGCTAGACCCAATGAGCAGTTCTTC. The encoded protein is CSVEELARPNEQFF.

This clonotype was counted only a few times. The rearrangement uses TRBV20-1 and TRBJ2-2, with 12 bases that match TRBD2. J was trimmed by 7 bases and V by 6 bases; bases with no gene match: 6. Germline-derived CDR1 and CDR2 are DFQATT and SNEGSKA (reference sequence). The CDR3 sequence is 14 residues long. CDR3 in amino acids: CSAELAGGYGELFF. The CDR3 region has the DNA TGCAGTGCGGAACTAGCGGGGGGCTACGGGGAGCTGTTTTTT.

This CDR3 is CASYPVTGNSYEQYF. For the CDR3, the DNA is TGTGCCAGCTACCCCGTGACGGGTAACTCCTACGAGCAGTACTTC. The chain has TRBV28 and TRBJ2-7; D unclear. The CDR3 length is 15 residues. Trimming cost V 8 bases and J 0 bases, with 17 bases left between them. Per the germline V gene, CDR1 is MDHEN and CDR2 is SYDVKM.

This clonotype has a handful of counts. The DNA for the CDR3 is TGTGCCAGCAGCTCCGGACACTTCAATGAGCAGTTCTTC. Its protein is CASSSGHFNEQFF. The chain links TRBV7-7 to TRBJ2-1; weak D call: TRBD1 (5 bases). Germline CDR1 is SSHAT and CDR2 is FNYEAQ (reference sequence). The CDR3 is made up of 13 amino acids. The V end lost 4 bases, the J end lost 6 bases, and 10 bases lay between the germline ends. Full variable domain (remainder filled in from reference TRBV7-7 and TRBJ2-1): GAGVSQSPRYKVTKRGQDVTLRCDPISSHATLYWYQQALGQGPEFLTYFNYEAQPDKSGLPSDRFSAERPEGSISTLTIQRTEQRDSAMYRCASSSGHFNEQFFGPGTRLTVL.

This clonotype was counted a single time. The chain is built from TRBV7-6 and TRBJ2-5; 13 positions match TRBD2. CDR3 size: 17 residues. In germline, CDR1 is SGHVS, CDR2 FNYEAQ. Trimming took 1 base from V and 5 from J; bases not matched to a gene: 7. Written as DNA, the CDR3 is TGTGCCAGCAGCTTAGGAAGGACTAGCGGGGGCTCGGAGACCCAGTACTTC. Protein product: CASSLGRTSGGSETQYF.

Of note for this clonotype: A junction end diverges from the germline sequence, so it may reflect a read error. This sequence joins TRBV3-1 and TRBJ1-1; D is ambiguous. CDR3 length: 11 residues. Germline lookup yields CDR1 LGHDT and CDR2 YNNKEL (reference sequence). CDR3 region: CASSRSTTASF. The CDR3 DNA sequence: TGTGCCAGCAGCCGATCTACGACGGCTTCCTTT. Complete variable domain (other parts from reference TRBV3-1 and TRBJ1-1): DTAVSQTPKYLVTQMGNDKSIKCEQNLGHDTMYWYKQDSKKFLKIMFSYNNKELIINETVPNRFSPKSPDKAHLNLHINSLELGDSAVYFCASSRSTTASFGQGTRLTVV.

The V and J genes are TRBV29-1 and TRBJ2-1; 10 bases line up with TRBD2. The germline V gene has CDR1 SQVTM and CDR2 ANQGSEA. The CDR3 sequence is 14 residues long. V gave up 4 bases and J gave up 4 bases; unmatched junction bases: 4. In DNA, the CDR3 is TGCAGCGTTGTGACTAGCGGGCTTTACAATGAGCAGTTCTTC. It yields the protein CSVVTSGLYNEQFF.

This clonotype was counted a few times. The chain carries TRBV7-2 and TRBJ1-3; 8 bases line up with TRBD1. Germline CDR1 SGHTA, CDR2 FQGNSA. The CDR3 runs to 16 residues. The V segment lost 1 base and the J segment 3 bases; nucleotides outside the gene matches: 5. The CDR3 bases are TGTGCCAGCAGCTTAGGCAGGGGGCACGGTGGAAACACCATATATTTT. It codes for CASSLGRGHGGNTIYF.

This clonotype turned up a few times. One junction end does not reproduce the germline sequence, and a read error may be involved. The genes are TRBV12-5 and TRBJ1-5; D may be TRBD1 (5 bases). This CDR3 has 11 residues. In germline, CDR1 is LGHNT, CDR2 FRNRAP. As DNA, the CDR3 is TGTGCTAGTGGTTTTCGGTCAGGGAAGGATTTT. It specifies CASGFRSGKDF.

This clonotype was seen only a few times. CDR3 coding DNA: TGTGCCAGCAGTGAAACGAATTCACCCCTCCACTTT. Residues: CASSETNSPLHF. The J gene is TRBJ1-6, the V gene TRBV2; the D is unclear. V lost 2 bases and J 7 bases, leaving 3 bases between the germline ends. The CDR3 sequence is 12 residues long. CDR1 SNHLY and CDR2 FYNNEI come from the germline V gene.

In this sample, this clonotype turned up many times. The chain has TRBV10-3 and TRBJ1-2; no reliable D call. The germline CDR1 and CDR2 sequences are ENHRY and SYGVKD. The CDR3 covers 15 residues. Deletions cut 3 bases from V and 1 base from J, with 12 bases between. The CDR3 loop reads CAISDPGKGNYGYTF. CDR3 in DNA: TGTGCCATCAGTGACCCGGGGAAAGGTAACTATGGCTACACCTTC.

The rearrangement joins TRBV7-9 to TRBJ1-2, with D hard to call. The V end was cut by 6 bases, the J end by 0 bases, with 11 bases between. This CDR3 region has 14 residues. Germline V gives CDR1 SEHNR, CDR2 FQNEAQ (reference sequence). This CDR3 reads CASRRGDTNYGYTF. CDR3 bases: TGTGCCAGCAGGAGAGGAGATACTAACTATGGCTACACCTTC.

This clonotype was detected only a few times. The rearrangement uses TRBV12-3 or TRBV12-4 and TRBJ2-5, with 8 bases lining up with TRBD1. The trim removed 6 bases at V and 1 base at J, leaving 7 bases unmatched. This CDR3 has 15 residues. CDR3 bases: TGTGCCAGCAGGGACGAGGGACAGGCCCAAGAGACCCAGTACTTC. It codes for CASRDEGQAQETQYF.

This clonotype has a handful of counts. The chain recombines TRBV7-9 with TRBJ2-2; tentatively, D is TRBD1 (6 bases). Trimming took 4 bases from V and 4 from J, leaving 10 bases between them. The CDR3 is made up of 14 amino acids. CDR1 is SEHNR and CDR2 is FQNEAQ in the germline V gene (reference sequence). CDR3 sequence reads: CASSSTGITGELFF. DNA for the CDR3: TGTGCCAGCAGCTCAACAGGGATCACCGGGGAGCTGTTTTTT.